The next 15 T cell receptor beta chains were all read from a single sample in a study of preoperative IRX-2 immunotherapy in early breast cancer. Treatment meaning: preoperative locoregional IRX-2 cytokine immunotherapy. Data came from immunoSEQ multiplex PCR; TCRdb stores just in-frame clones and leaves some out. This repertoire shows some 30,000 clones, around four fifths found once; its top ten account for roughly 2.6%. Sample: lymph node tissue, taken from a patient treated with IRX-2 immunotherapy. The receptors here all came from a human donor with breast cancer.

The rearrangement joins TRBV5-1 to TRBJ1-4; a possible D gene is TRBD1 (5 bases). Trimming took off 0 bases at V and 10 bases at J, with 13 bases between the two ends. The germline CDR1 and CDR2 sequences are SGHRS and YFSETQ. The CDR3 extends over 14 amino acids. CDR3 sequence: CASSLDGSGGKLFF. CDR3 coding DNA: TGCGCCAGCAGCTTGGATGGTTCGGGGGGAAAACTGTTTTTT.

The J gene is TRBJ1-2, the V gene TRBV6-8, with D perhaps TRBD1 (5 bases). Deletions cut 0 bases from V and 1 base from J, with 12 bases between. The CDR3 runs to 16 residues. Germline V gene lookup returns CDR1 MNHGY and CDR2 SAAAGT. CDR3: CASSYSRQIFNYGYTF. The CDR3 DNA reads as TGTGCCAGCAGTTACTCACGACAGATCTTTAACTATGGCTACACCTTC.

This chain connects TRBV19 to TRBJ1-5; D remains ambiguous. The germline gives CDR1 LNHDA, CDR2 SQIVND (reference sequence). Between the trimmed V and J ends, which lost 1 base and 4 bases, there was a span of 5 bases. The CDR3 loop spans 13 amino acids. CDR3: CASSIGRNQPQHF. The CDR3 DNA sequence: TGTGCCAGTAGTATAGGGAGAAATCAGCCCCAGCATTTT.

The chain combines TRBV11-3 with TRBJ1-3; TRBD1 matches 7 bases. Germline assignment: CDR1 SGHNT and CDR2 YENEEA. With V trimmed by 4 bases and J by 3 bases, 3 bases remained unmatched. This CDR3 comprises 14 residues. CDR3 residues: CASSSGTVGNTIYF. The CDR3 DNA reads TGTGCCAGCAGCTCAGGGACAGTTGGAAACACCATATATTTT.

A remark on this clone: The junction shows a germline mismatch at one end, possibly a read error. The chain carries TRBV6-8 and TRBJ2-7, with D possibly being TRBD1 (5 bases). This CDR3 comprises 13 residues. The germline CDR1 and CDR2 sequences are MNHGY and SAAAGT. The CDR3: CAISQGYPYEQYF. DNA for the CDR3: TGTGCCATCAGTCAGGGCTACCCCTACGAGCAGTACTTC.

In nucleotides, the CDR3 is TGTGCCAGTAGTATGGGGGGCAGCCAGATTAGCAATCAGCCCCAGCATTTT. As protein: CASSMGGSQISNQPQHF. The V and J genes are TRBV19 and TRBJ1-5; D is perhaps TRBD1 (6 bases). The CDR3 extends over 17 amino acids. V was trimmed by 3 bases and J by 0 bases, leaving 15 bases between them. CDR1 is LNHDA and CDR2 is SQIVND in the germline V gene (reference sequence).

The genes are TRBV5-2 and TRBJ1-1. TRBV5-2 is recorded as a pseudogene. The CDR3 has 13 residues. The CDR3 DNA follows: TGTGCCAGCAGCTTAGTGATTGGCACTGAAGCTTTCTTT. Translating it yields CASSLVIGTEAFF.

The chain has TRBV7-2 and TRBJ1-3, with D possibly matching TRBD1 (6 bases). V was cut by 5 bases and J by 1 base, with 18 bases left in between. Germline lookup yields CDR1 SGHTA and CDR2 FQGNSA. The CDR3 sequence is 17 residues long. CDR3 DNA sequence: TGTGCCAGCAGCGACACAGGGTCCATTCGTTCTGGAAACACCATATATTTT. This codes for CASSDTGSIRSGNTIYF.

The chain recombines TRBV19 with TRBJ2-7; D not certain. Deletions cut 5 bases from V and 1 base from J, with 12 bases between. This CDR3 spans 14 amino acids. The germline V gene encodes CDR1 LNHDA and CDR2 SQIVND (reference sequence). CDR3 in DNA: TGTGCCAGTAGTGTGGCAGAAAGTTCCTACGAGCAGTACTTC. Amino acids: CASSVAESSYEQYF.

The rearrangement uses TRBV19 and TRBJ2-3; TRBD1 is a possible D gene (6 bases). The ends were cut back, 5 bases at V and 2 bases at J, with 14 bases in the middle. This CDR3 spans 15 amino acids. Per the germline V gene, CDR1 is LNHDA and CDR2 is SQIVND (reference sequence). For the CDR3, the DNA is TGTGCCAGTAGTGGCAGGGGAGTCTCCACAGATACGCAGTATTTT. It codes for CASSGRGVSTDTQYF.

This clone came up a few times. The rearrangement joins TRBV28 to TRBJ2-5; D gene uncertain. Germline V gene sequence: CDR1 MDHEN, CDR2 SYDVKM. CDR3 size: 12 residues. V was cut by 7 bases and J by 5 bases, with 11 bases left in between. The CDR3 DNA follows: TGTGCCAGCAATAGTTTGGGGGAGACCCAGTACTTC. This gives the protein CASNSLGETQYF.

The rearrangement uses TRBV28 and TRBJ1-6, with 9 bases identical to TRBD1. Per germline, CDR1 MDHEN and CDR2 SYDVKM. This CDR3 region has 13 residues. After removal of 10 bases from V and 9 bases from J, the junction contained 7 bases not matched to a gene. In DNA, the CDR3 is TGTGCCACCTGGACAGGGGATACTTCACCCCTCCACTTT. Translated: CATWTGDTSPLHF.

The rearrangement joins TRBV19 to TRBJ2-5; either TRBD1 or TRBD2 may supply D (5 bases each). This CDR3 has 15 amino acids. The V end was cut by 5 bases, the J end by 7 bases, with 20 bases between. Germline V lookup: CDR1 LNHDA, CDR2 SQIVND (reference sequence). For the CDR3, the DNA is TGTGCCAGTAGTCTTCCGGGACGCCTTTTCGGGACCCAGTACTTC. Translating it yields CASSLPGRLFGTQYF.

The chain has TRBV6-8 and TRBJ2-1; D ambiguous. The CDR3 sequence is 12 residues long. CDR1 and CDR2 from the germline V gene are MNHGY and SAAAGT. V was trimmed by 6 bases and J by 5 bases, leaving 8 bases between them. CDR3 DNA: TGTGCCAGCAGAGGATACAACAATGAGCAGTTCTTC. It codes for CASRGYNNEQFF.

The chain carries TRBV18 and TRBJ2-5; D call uncertain. The CDR3 runs 13 residues. V was cut by 2 bases and J by 3 bases, with 7 bases left in between. The germline V gene has CDR1 KGHSH and CDR2 LQKENI. Written as DNA, the CDR3 is TGTGCCAGCTCACCAACTGGAAAAGAGACCCAGTACTTC. This translates into CASSPTGKETQYF.